The 24 T cell receptor beta chains below were found in one sample sequenced in a study of blood T cell repertoires in COVID-19. The protocol was immunoSEQ multiplex PCR, while the TCRdb copy is restricted to in-frame clones and leaves out a portion. The sample carries 95,000 to 150,000 clones, roughly 85% recorded once. Sequenced material: peripheral blood. These receptors came from a man aged 35 to 55 with acute or convalescent COVID-19.

As concerns this clone: Different DNA sequences within this sample yield the same CDR3. This sequence joins TRBV29-1 and TRBJ1-5; TRBD1 aligns across 9 bases. The CDR3 is 13 amino acids. Per germline, CDR1 SQVTM and CDR2 ANQGSEA. V lost 4 bases, J lost 6 bases, and 4 bases stayed unmatched. The chain's CDR3 is CSVGTGGGQPQHF. The CDR3 DNA is TGCAGCGTTGGTACAGGGGGCGGTCAGCCCCAGCATTTT.

This chain connects TRBV29-1 to TRBJ2-3; D is undetermined. The length of the CDR3 is 12 residues. Per the germline V gene, CDR1 is SQVTM and CDR2 is ANQGSEA. The ends were cut back, 0 bases at V and 5 bases at J, with 6 bases in the middle. CDR3 nucleotide sequence: TGCAGCGTTGAAGAAGTAGTAGATACGCAGTATTTT. This translates into CSVEEVVDTQYF.

The rearrangement joins TRBV5-1 to TRBJ1-5; TRBD1 might be the D (6 bases). The CDR3 length is 14 residues. Germline values: CDR1 SGHRS, CDR2 YFSETQ. Trimming pared 4 bases from V and 4 bases from J, leaving 12 bases between. The CDR3: CASSPDSLNQPQHF. For the CDR3, the DNA is TGCGCCAGCAGCCCGGACAGTCTAAATCAGCCCCAGCATTTT. Full variable domain (rest looked up from reference TRBV5-1 and TRBJ1-5): KAGVTQTPRYLIKTRGQQVTLSCSPISGHRSVSWYQQTPGQGLQFLFEYFSETQRNKGNFPGRFSGRQFSNSRSEMNVSTLELGDSALYLCASSPDSLNQPQHFGDGTRLSIL.

Points on this clone: The germline gene is not matched at one end of the junction; a read error may be the cause. The genes are TRBV7-7 and TRBJ2-2, with 8 bases matching TRBD2. Germline V gene data show CDR1 as SSHAT and CDR2 as FNYEAQ (reference sequence). This CDR3 spans 16 amino acids. The CDR3 reads CASSRSGGPGTGELFF. CDR3 nucleotides: TGTGCTAGCAGCCGGTCGGGGGGGCCGGGGACCGGGGAGCTGTTTTTT.

The chain combines TRBV5-4 with TRBJ2-5, with D possibly matching TRBD2 (6 bases). The CDR3 has 14 residues. Trimming left V 0 bases short and J 4 bases short, with 10 bases between. Germline V gives CDR1 SGHNT, CDR2 YYREEE (reference sequence). CDR3 coding DNA: TGTGCCAGCAGCTTGGTTGGGGGAGGAGAGACCCAGTACTTC. It is translated as CASSLVGGGETQYF.

This clone was picked up one time. The chain has TRBV23-1 and TRBJ2-7; 13 bases match TRBD2. TRBV23-1 is an ORF; its function is uncertain. This CDR3 comprises 18 residues. Losses at the gene ends were 11 bases for V and 7 bases for J; bases not matched to a gene: 23. The CDR3 is CALQIMSTSGTSGNEQYF. As DNA, the CDR3 is TGCGCCCTTCAAATCATGAGTACGAGTGGGACTAGCGGGAATGAGCAGTACTTC.

J is TRBJ1-3 and V is TRBV9, with D uncertain. The CDR3 covers 14 residues. Deletions cut 5 bases from V and 4 bases from J, with 13 bases between. CDR1 is SGDLS and CDR2 is YYNGEE in the germline V gene. CDR3 loop: CASSQVGEGNTIYF. CDR3 in DNA: TGTGCCAGCAGTCAAGTCGGGGAGGGAAACACCATATATTTT.

V gene TRBV7-2 combines with J gene TRBJ1-1; D gene uncertain. The ends were cut back, 1 base at V and 0 bases at J, with 9 bases in the middle. Germline CDR1 is SGHTA and CDR2 is FQGNSA. CDR3 size: 15 residues. The CDR3: CASSLDRHLNTEAFF. CDR3 nucleotides: TGTGCCAGCAGCTTAGATCGACATTTGAACACTGAAGCTTTCTTT.

In regard to this clone: The sample carries other DNA sequences with the same CDR3. V is TRBV29-1 and J is TRBJ1-5; the D gene is possibly TRBD1 (5 bases). This CDR3 has 13 amino acids. Trimming took off 6 bases at V and 0 bases at J, with 9 bases between the two ends. The germline gives CDR1 SQVTM, CDR2 ANQGSEA. CDR3 DNA sequence: TGCAGCGTGGGGGGGAATAGCAATCAGCCCCAGCATTTT. It yields the protein CSVGGNSNQPQHF.

This clone has only one observation. V usage is TRBV7-2 and J usage is TRBJ1-1; TRBD1 might be the D (6 bases). Germline V gene sequence: CDR1 SGHTA, CDR2 FQGNSA. Trimming pared 2 bases from V and 6 bases from J, leaving 10 bases between. This CDR3 region has 13 residues. DNA for the CDR3: TGTGCCAGCAGCTTAATAGGGGGGGCTGAAGCTTTCTTT. Its protein product is CASSLIGGAEAFF.

This clone was detected once. The gene calls are TRBV7-9 and TRBJ1-1; TRBD1 matches 9 bases. Germline trimming cut 5 bases from V and 5 bases from J; bases unmatched to any gene: 3. Germline V gene data show CDR1 as SEHNR and CDR2 as FQNEAQ (reference sequence). The CDR3 is 13 amino acids. In DNA, the CDR3 is TGTGCCAGCAGCCGACAGGGGGTTACTGAAGCTTTCTTT. Its translation: CASSRQGVTEAFF. The variable domain in full, completed from reference TRBV7-9 and TRBJ1-1, reads DTGVSQNPRHKITKRGQNVTFRCDPISEHNRLYWYRQTLGQGPEFLTYFQNEAQLEKSRLLSDRFSAERPKGSFSTLEIQRTEQGDSAMYLCASSRQGVTEAFFGQGTRLTVV.

J is TRBJ2-1 and V is TRBV10-1; the D is unclear. Trimming took off 4 bases at V and 3 bases at J, with 7 bases between the two ends. CDR3 length equals 13 residues. Germline V CDR1 and CDR2: WNHNN, SYGVQD (reference sequence). The chain's CDR3 is CASSAGVYNEQFF. Written as DNA, the CDR3 is TGCGCCAGCAGTGCCGGAGTCTACAATGAGCAGTTCTTC.

The genes are TRBV11-2 and TRBJ1-1; 11 bases line up with TRBD1. The CDR3 has 15 amino acids. Germline-derived CDR1 and CDR2 are SGHAT and FQNNGV. J gave up 3 bases and V 5 bases, and 5 bases lay outside the gene matches. The CDR3 DNA reads TGTGCCAGCAGCACCCAGGACAGGGGGCACACTGAAGCTTTCTTT. Amino acid sequence: CASSTQDRGHTEAFF. The full variable domain, its missing parts supplied by reference TRBV11-2 and TRBJ1-1, is EAGVAQSPRYKIIEKRQSVAFWCNPISGHATLYWYQQILGQGPKLLIQFQNNGVVDDSQLPKDRFSAERLKGVDSTLKIQPAKLEDSAVYLCASSTQDRGHTEAFFGQGTRLTVV.

This clone was observed a single time. The J gene is TRBJ2-1, the V gene TRBV6-4; 8 nucleotides align to TRBD2. The CDR3 runs to 14 residues. The V gene end was trimmed by 3 bases and the J gene end by 10 bases; junction bases not matched to a gene: 8. In germline, CDR1 is MRHNA, CDR2 SNTAGT. The CDR3 reads CASSERGVLGEQFF. The CDR3 DNA is TGTGCCAGCAGTGAGCGGGGGGTATTAGGAGAGCAGTTCTTC.

The rearrangement links TRBV7-9 to TRBJ2-3, with D perhaps matching TRBD2 (5 bases). CDR3 length: 13 amino acids. V dropped 5 bases and J dropped 5 bases, with 11 bases sitting between them. Germline CDR1 is SEHNR and CDR2 is FQNEAQ (reference sequence). The CDR3 nucleotides read TGTGCCAGCAGCCCCGGACTTAAAGATACGCAGTATTTT. Residues: CASSPGLKDTQYF.

The gene calls are TRBV18 and TRBJ1-5; TRBD1 matches 7 bases. CDR1 and CDR2 from the germline V gene are KGHSH and LQKENI. The CDR3 has 15 amino acids. V shed 2 bases, J shed 2 bases, and the junction held 3 bases outside the gene matches. The CDR3: CASSPNDRGNQPQHF. CDR3 nucleotides: TGTGCCAGCTCACCAAATGACAGGGGCAATCAGCCCCAGCATTTT.

In its sample, this clone was seen once. The rearrangement joins TRBV3-1 (or the pseudogene TRBV3-2) to TRBJ1-3, with D tentatively TRBD1 (5 bases). The V end lost 6 bases, the J end lost 0 bases, and 9 bases lay between the germline ends. Germline V gives CDR1 LGHDT, CDR2 YNNKEL (reference sequence). The CDR3 covers 14 residues. The CDR3 DNA reads as TGTGCCAGCAGTACAGGTAACTCTGGAAACACCATATATTTT. Encoded protein: CASSTGNSGNTIYF.

This clone appeared a single time. The chain couples TRBV5-4 to TRBJ2-2; D gene ambiguous. Trimming took off 0 bases at V and 1 base at J, with 10 bases between the two ends. Germline V gene lookup returns CDR1 SGHNT and CDR2 YYREEE (reference sequence). This CDR3 has 16 residues. The CDR3 sequence is CASSLGPFGNTGELFF. The CDR3 coding sequence is TGTGCCAGCAGCTTGGGCCCTTTCGGGAACACCGGGGAGCTGTTTTTT.

This sequence joins TRBV27 and TRBJ1-5; a weak D match, TRBD1 (5 bases). Per germline, CDR1 MNHEY and CDR2 SMNVEV (reference sequence). This CDR3 contains 13 residues. Trimming took off 4 bases at V and 2 bases at J, with 6 bases between the two ends. CDR3 protein: CASSWGGNQPQHF. The DNA of the CDR3 is TGTGCCAGCAGTTGGGGGGGCAATCAGCCCCAGCATTTT.

J is TRBJ2-7 and V is TRBV13, with 8 bases lining up with TRBD1. Germline-derived CDR1 and CDR2 are PRHDT and FYEKMQ (reference sequence). The V gene end was trimmed by 5 bases and the J gene end by 1 base; junction bases not matched to a gene: 4. The CDR3 runs 14 residues. In nucleotides, the CDR3 is TGTGCCAGCAGCACGGGACAGGATTCCTACGAGCAGTACTTC. As protein: CASSTGQDSYEQYF.

The V and J genes are TRBV27 and TRBJ2-3, with 7 bases lining up with TRBD2. Germline CDR1 and CDR2: MNHEY and SMNVEV (reference sequence). Trimming cost V 5 bases and J 4 bases; bases outside gene matches: 6. This CDR3 has 14 residues. The CDR3: CASSGTGGPDTQYF. CDR3 nucleotide sequence: TGTGCCAGCAGTGGGACGGGGGGTCCAGATACGCAGTATTTT.

The rearrangement links TRBV29-1 to TRBJ1-1, with D uncertain. V shed 4 bases and J shed 2 bases, with 5 bases lying between them. The CDR3 length is 11 residues. The germline V gene encodes CDR1 SQVTM and CDR2 ANQGSEA. The CDR3 DNA reads as TGCAGCGTTGGCACAAACACTGAAGCTTTCTTT. Its protein product is CSVGTNTEAFF.

The chain uses TRBV3-1 (or the pseudogene TRBV3-2) and TRBJ1-6; no definite D call. Per germline, CDR1 LGHDT and CDR2 YNNKEL (reference sequence). Trimming removed 5 bases from V and 9 bases from J, with 11 bases in between. The CDR3 is 13 amino acids. The CDR3 here is CASSYNPGSPLHF. The CDR3 DNA sequence: TGTGCCAGCAGCTATAACCCAGGTTCACCCCTCCACTTT.

The genes are TRBV9 and TRBJ1-6; a weak D match, TRBD1 (5 bases). V shed 0 bases and J shed 7 bases, with 8 bases lying between them. Germline V CDR1 and CDR2: SGDLS, YYNGEE. The CDR3 covers 14 residues. The CDR3 coding sequence is TGTGCCAGCAGCGTAGGGACACCGAATTCACCCCTCCACTTT. Protein: CASSVGTPNSPLHF.